The source of this TCR beta chain is a study of blood T cell repertoires in COVID-19. About the study: COVID-19 samples from acute and convalescent phases originated in the United States, Italy and Spain. Sources were T cells, B-cell-depleted T cells, or PBMCs; the material itself was cDNA or gDNA.

The length of the CDR3 is 15 residues. Looked up from germline, CDR1 is SGDLS and CDR2 is YYNGEE. J was trimmed by 4 bases and V by 4 bases; bases with no gene match: 6. How the authors handled the data: Using reference gene primer amplification, nucleated cell counts were estimated. The repertoire was sequenced with immunoSEQ multiplex PCR; TCRdb's copy has only in-frame clones and lacks some. The V and J calls and clone size are taken from that table; D and trimming were inferred from the DNA. The profile shows under 150,000 clones, about 92% of them singletons. Input material: peripheral blood. The receptor comes from a man between 45 and 60 years old with active COVID-19. The V and J genes are TRBV9 and TRBJ1-2; 11 nucleotides agree with TRBD1. The DNA for the CDR3 is TGTGCCAGCAGCTCCCGGACAGGGGGCACCTATGGCTACACCTTC. As protein: CASSSRTGGTYGYTF. The full variable domain, its missing parts supplied by reference TRBV9 and TRBJ1-2, is DSGVTQTPKHLITATGQRVTLRCSPRSGDLSVYWYQQSLDQGLQFLIQYYNGEERAKGNILERFSAQQFPDLHSELNLSSLELGDSALYFCASSSRTGGTYGYTFGSGTRLTVV.